Each of the 20 T cell receptor beta chains below was sequenced from the same sample in a study of T cell repertoires in cytomegalovirus infection. MiXCR was run by TCRdb on the reads, yielding one entry per CDR3 protein. This repertoire shows under 600,000 distinct CDR3 sequences, approximately 16% found once; its top ten account for approximately 24%. Sequencing was performed on CD8+ T cells from PBMCs. These receptors all come from a human donor in good health (CMV status not recorded). Some clones in this sample may be carry-over from other donors' samples.

There are many counts of this clonotype. This sequence joins TRBV11-2 and TRBJ1-1; D perhaps matches TRBD1 (5 bases). The CDR3 is 14 amino acids. The V end lost 3 bases, the J end lost 6 bases, and 14 bases lay between the germline ends. Looked up from germline, CDR1 is SGHAT and CDR2 is FQNNGV. Here the CDR3 reads CASSFSNWGAEAFF. CDR3 nucleotide sequence: TGTGCCAGCAGCTTCTCAAACTGGGGGGCTGAAGCTTTCTTT.

This clonotype was counted ten times or more. The rearrangement links TRBV6-1 to TRBJ1-2; D unclear. The CDR3 is made up of 18 amino acids. Germline V gene data show CDR1 as MNHNS and CDR2 as SASEGT. V lost 0 bases and J 4 bases, leaving 21 bases between the germline ends. In DNA, the CDR3 is TGTGCCAGCAGTGAAGCTGCACCCTGGGTAGATAGTTTCTATGGCTACACCTTC. Translation: CASSEAAPWVDSFYGYTF.

This clonotype has only a few counts. In nucleotides, the CDR3 is TGTGCCGATGTCAGCGGGAGAAGAACCGGGGAGCTGTTTTTT. Translating gives CADVSGRRTGELFF. The J gene is TRBJ2-2, the V gene TRBV27, with 8 bases matching TRBD2. This CDR3 has 14 residues. V was clipped by 11 bases and J by 5 bases; unmatched bases: 10. From germline, CDR1 is MNHEY and CDR2 SMNVEV (reference sequence).

This clonotype was recorded many times. The V call is TRBV6-1, the J call TRBJ1-6; 8 positions match TRBD1. Germline V CDR1 and CDR2: MNHNS, SASEGT. The V and J ends lost 8 bases and 5 bases, in that order; junction bases with no gene match: 11. This CDR3 comprises 16 residues. As DNA, the CDR3 is TGTGCCAGCTCCCCGTCCAGGGGGCCGAATAATTCACCCCTCCACTTT. This encodes CASSPSRGPNNSPLHF.

V is TRBV6-8 and J is TRBJ2-1; TRBD1 is a possible D gene (5 bases). This CDR3 has 15 amino acids. From germline, CDR1 is MNHGY and CDR2 SAAAGT. Trimming left V 7 bases short and J 7 bases short, with 20 bases between. The CDR3 sequence is CASMQAGRGINEQFF. The CDR3 coding sequence is TGTGCCAGCATGCAGGCAGGGCGAGGAATTAATGAGCAGTTCTTC.

This clonotype was counted ten times or more. The V and J genes are TRBV6-1 and TRBJ2-1, with D perhaps matching TRBD2 (5 bases). CDR1 and CDR2 from the germline V gene are MNHNS and SASEGT. This CDR3 region has 15 residues. V was pared by 11 bases and J by 1 base, with 18 bases between. The CDR3: CASSDMRESYNEQFF. CDR3 nucleotides: TGTGCCTCCTCAGACATGAGGGAGTCCTACAATGAGCAGTTCTTC.

This clonotype has at least ten counts. The J gene is TRBJ1-1, the V gene TRBV7-6; D not certain. Germline CDR1 is SGHVS and CDR2 is FNYEAQ. The length of the CDR3 is 11 residues. Deletions cut 10 bases from V and 4 bases from J, with 10 bases between. CDR3 loop: CATKEGTEAFF. Here the CDR3 DNA reads TGTGCCACCAAGGAGGGCACTGAAGCTTTCTTT.

This clonotype was recorded at least ten times. V usage is TRBV24-1 and J usage is TRBJ2-1; D unclear. The CDR3 has 12 residues. CDR1 and CDR2 from the germline V gene are KGHDR and SFDVKD. V lost 4 bases to trimming and J lost 7 bases, with 7 bases between them. CDR3 in amino acids: CATSDPNNEQFF. The CDR3 DNA reads as TGTGCCACCAGTGACCCTAATAATGAGCAGTTCTTC.

About this clonotype itself: Being one base from a much bigger clone, this may be a read error. J is TRBJ1-1 and V is TRBV10-3; D might be TRBD1 (5 bases). CDR1 ENHRY and CDR2 SYGVKD come from the germline V gene. CDR3 length equals 16 residues. In DNA, the CDR3 is TGTGCCATCTGTGAGCTGGCGGAGGGGAAGAACACTGAAGCTTTCTTT. It specifies CAICELAEGKNTEAFF.

This clonotype was detected only a few times. This rearrangement joins TRBV6-5 to TRBJ1-6; TRBD1 matches at 7 bases. The trim removed 5 bases at V and 7 bases at J, leaving 8 bases unmatched. CDR3 size: 15 residues. Germline loops: CDR1 MNHEY, CDR2 SVGAGI. CDR3 nucleotides: TGTGCCAGCAGTCTTGGCCTAGGGGGCAATTCACCCCTCCACTTT. Translated, it gives CASSLGLGGNSPLHF.

This chain links TRBV12-3 or TRBV12-4 with TRBJ2-1; TRBD2 aligns across 8 bases. V trimming: 6 bases; J trimming: 5 bases; junction bases outside the gene matches: 9. This CDR3 is built from 15 residues. Written as DNA, the CDR3 is TGTGCCAGCAGCCTATCGTCCGGGGGGGACAATGAGCAGTTCTTC. Amino acid sequence: CASSLSSGGDNEQFF.

This clonotype was detected a few times. The chain couples TRBV12-3 or TRBV12-4 to TRBJ2-2, with 7 bases matching TRBD2. Losses at the gene ends were 6 bases for V and 0 bases for J; bases not matched to a gene: 7. The CDR3 extends over 16 amino acids. The chain's CDR3 is CASRPILAPNTGELFF. DNA of the CDR3: TGTGCCAGCAGGCCCATACTAGCGCCGAACACCGGGGAGCTGTTTTTT.

A few counts support this clonotype. This sequence joins TRBV10-3 and TRBJ1-1; 8 positions match TRBD1. The germline V gene encodes CDR1 ENHRY and CDR2 SYGVKD. After removal of 5 bases from V and 4 bases from J, the junction contained 18 bases not matched to a gene. The CDR3 spans 18 residues. Here the CDR3 reads CAISSSGQGARVVTEAFF. The CDR3 DNA reads as TGTGCCATCAGTTCTAGTGGGCAGGGGGCCAGGGTAGTCACTGAAGCTTTCTTT.

This clonotype came up many times. The chain employs TRBV4-1 and TRBJ2-5, with 9 bases identical to TRBD1. Looked up from germline, CDR1 is MGHRA and CDR2 is YSYEKL. J lost 6 bases, V lost 0 bases, and 5 bases had no gene match. The CDR3 has 15 amino acids. The DNA for the CDR3 is TGCGCCAGCAGCCAAGACCCGACAGGGGGACAGACCCAGTACTTC. This translates into CASSQDPTGGQTQYF.

As concerns this clonotype: Possible read error: a much larger clone is one base away. The CDR3 end shows no conserved phenylalanine or tryptophan, and so a read error is likely. The gene calls are TRBV7-6 and TRBJ2-1; D gene ambiguous. Trimming removed 5 bases from V and 2 bases from J, with 4 bases in between. This CDR3 region has 12 residues. Germline lookup yields CDR1 SGHVS and CDR2 FNYEAQ. The CDR3 loop is CASSNTYNEQFL. The CDR3 coding sequence is TGTGCCAGCAGCAACACCTACAATGAGCAGTTCTTA.

This clonotype was seen repeatedly, ten times or more. V and J are TRBV7-6 and TRBJ2-3; TRBD2 matches 12 bases. Losses at the gene ends were 5 bases for V and 1 base for J; bases not matched to a gene: 7. CDR1 is SGHVS and CDR2 is FNYEAQ in the germline V gene. This CDR3 spans 17 amino acids. Here the CDR3 reads CASSPRTSGIRTDTQYF. The CDR3 region has the DNA TGTGCCAGCAGCCCCCGGACTAGCGGGATTCGCACAGATACGCAGTATTTT.

This clonotype was counted ten times or more. CDR3 DNA sequence: TGTGCCAGCAGCTTAGGCAGGGGAGTTGAGCAGTTCTTC. It yields the protein CASSLGRGVEQFF. The chain joins TRBV11-2 to TRBJ2-1; tentative D call: TRBD1 (6 bases). The V end lost 1 base, the J end lost 9 bases, and 10 bases lay between the germline ends. The CDR3 is 13 residues long. Germline CDR1 and CDR2: SGHAT and FQNNGV. The entire variable domain, with the rest obtained from reference TRBV11-2 and TRBJ2-1, is as follows: EAGVAQSPRYKIIEKRQSVAFWCNPISGHATLYWYQQILGQGPKLLIQFQNNGVVDDSQLPKDRFSAERLKGVDSTLKIQPAKLEDSAVYLCASSLGRGVEQFFGPGTRLTVL.

Ten or more counts support this clonotype. The chain joins TRBV7-2 to TRBJ2-1; TRBD2 agrees at 11 bases. The germline CDR1 and CDR2 sequences are SGHTA and FQGNSA. The CDR3 spans 15 residues. V trimming: 6 bases; J trimming: 4 bases; junction bases outside the gene matches: 5. The CDR3 coding sequence is TGTGCCAGCAGAGAGGGACTAGCGGTTTACAATGAGCAGTTCTTC. It translates to CASREGLAVYNEQFF. Filled out from reference TRBV7-2 and TRBJ2-1, the complete variable domain reads GAGVSQSPSNKVTEKGKDVELRCDPISGHTALYWYRQSLGQGLEFLIYFQGNSAPDKSGLPSDRFSAERTGGSVSTLTIQRTQQEDSAVYLCASREGLAVYNEQFFGPGTRLTVL.

Regarding this clonotype: A single base separates this from a much larger clone, so it may be a read error. Because it lacks the conserved phenylalanine or tryptophan at the end, this CDR3 is likely a read error. The rearrangement joins TRBV7-6 to TRBJ1-2; possible D gene TRBD1, 5 bases. The CDR3 covers 18 residues. Germline V lookup: CDR1 SGHVS, CDR2 FNYEAQ. Trimming shortened V by 0 bases and J by 3 bases, and 20 bases separated the two germline ends. CDR3 in amino acids: CASSLAAGTGGDYYGYTL. CDR3 sequence (DNA): TGTGCCAGCAGCTTAGCGGCTGGTACGGGCGGGGACTACTATGGCTACACCTTA.

This clonotype was detected ten times or more. This chain uses TRBV28 with TRBJ1-2, with 9 bases fitting TRBD1. J lost 6 bases, V lost 7 bases, and 12 bases had no gene match. CDR1 MDHEN and CDR2 SYDVKM come from the germline V gene. There are 15 residues in the CDR3. Here the CDR3 reads CASISFGQGSDGYTF. The CDR3 DNA follows: TGTGCCAGCATTTCATTCGGACAGGGGAGTGATGGCTACACCTTC.